This record covers a single T cell receptor beta chain. These data are taken from a study of T cell changes during pregnancy in multiple sclerosis. CDR1 SGDLS and CDR2 YYNGEE come from the germline V gene. The ends were cut back, 1 base at V and 6 bases at J, with 10 bases in the middle. CDR3 length: 14 amino acids. The data were produced by immunoSEQ multiplex PCR, yet TCRdb's version contains in-frame clones alone and is incomplete. The table has around 57,000 clones, 89% seen once; the top ten hold around 2.5%. This receptor was identified in a female donor with multiple sclerosis, enrolled in a pregnancy study. The genes are TRBV9 and TRBJ2-2, with D possibly matching TRBD1 (6 bases). Sequenced here: peripheral blood, sampled in the first trimester of pregnancy. The DNA for the CDR3 is TGTGCCAGCAGCGTATTTAAGGGGGCCGGGGAGCTGTTTTTT. Amino acid sequence: CASSVFKGAGELFF.